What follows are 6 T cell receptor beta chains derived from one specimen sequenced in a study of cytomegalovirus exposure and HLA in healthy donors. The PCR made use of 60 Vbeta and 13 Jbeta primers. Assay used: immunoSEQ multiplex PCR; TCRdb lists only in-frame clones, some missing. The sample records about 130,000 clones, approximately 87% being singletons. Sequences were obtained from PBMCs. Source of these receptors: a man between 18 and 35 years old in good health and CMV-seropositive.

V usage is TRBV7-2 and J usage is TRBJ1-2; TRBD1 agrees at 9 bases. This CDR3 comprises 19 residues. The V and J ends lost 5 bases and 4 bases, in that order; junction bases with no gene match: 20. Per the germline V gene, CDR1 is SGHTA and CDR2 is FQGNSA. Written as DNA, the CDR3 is TGTGCCAGCAGCGTAGGACGATCCCACAGGGGGCGCATATCCTATGGCTACACCTTC. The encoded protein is CASSVGRSHRGRISYGYTF.

CDR3: CASSHFPLEAFF. CDR3 nucleotide sequence: TGTGCCAGCAGCCATTTTCCCCTTGAAGCTTTCTTT. J is TRBJ1-1 and V is TRBV14; D is ambiguous. The CDR3 loop spans 12 amino acids. The germline V gene encodes CDR1 SGHDN and CDR2 FVKESK. Trimming left V 3 bases short and J 7 bases short, with 9 bases between.

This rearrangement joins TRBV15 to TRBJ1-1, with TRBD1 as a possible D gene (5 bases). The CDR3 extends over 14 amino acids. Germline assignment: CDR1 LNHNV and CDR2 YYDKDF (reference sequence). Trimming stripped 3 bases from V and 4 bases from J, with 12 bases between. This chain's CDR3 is CATSRMTALTEAFF. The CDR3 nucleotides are TGTGCCACCAGCAGGATGACAGCACTCACTGAAGCTTTCTTT.

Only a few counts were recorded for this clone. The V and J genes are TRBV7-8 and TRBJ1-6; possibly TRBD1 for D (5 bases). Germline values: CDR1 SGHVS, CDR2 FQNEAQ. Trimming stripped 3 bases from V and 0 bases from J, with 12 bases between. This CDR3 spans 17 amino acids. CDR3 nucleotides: TGTGCCAGCAGCTTGACAGTCCCGGGCTCCTATAATTCACCCCTCCACTTT. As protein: CASSLTVPGSYNSPLHF. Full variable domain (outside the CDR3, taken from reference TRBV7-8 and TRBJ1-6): GAGVSQSPRYKVAKRGQDVALRCDPISGHVSLFWYQQALGQGPEFLTYFQNEAQLDKSGLPSDRFFAERPEGSVSTLKIQRTQQEDSAVYLCASSLTVPGSYNSPLHFGNGTRLTVT.

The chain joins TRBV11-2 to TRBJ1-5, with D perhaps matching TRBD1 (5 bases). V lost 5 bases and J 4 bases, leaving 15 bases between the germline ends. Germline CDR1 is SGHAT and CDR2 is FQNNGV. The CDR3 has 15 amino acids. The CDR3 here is CASSPGAGRNQPQHF. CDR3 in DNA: TGTGCCAGCAGCCCTGGAGCAGGGAGGAATCAGCCCCAGCATTTT.

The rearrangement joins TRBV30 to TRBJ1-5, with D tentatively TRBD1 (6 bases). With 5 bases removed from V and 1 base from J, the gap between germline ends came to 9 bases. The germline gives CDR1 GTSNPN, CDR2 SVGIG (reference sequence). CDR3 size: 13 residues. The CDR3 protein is CAWGTGSNQPQHF. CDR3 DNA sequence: TGTGCCTGGGGTACAGGGAGCAATCAGCCCCAGCATTTT. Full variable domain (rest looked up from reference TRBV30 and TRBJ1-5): SQTIHQWPATLVQPVGSPLSLECTVEGTSNPNLYWYRQAAGRGLQLLFYSVGIGQISSEVPQNLSASRPQDRQFILSSKKLLLSDSGFYLCAWGTGSNQPQHFGDGTRLSIL.